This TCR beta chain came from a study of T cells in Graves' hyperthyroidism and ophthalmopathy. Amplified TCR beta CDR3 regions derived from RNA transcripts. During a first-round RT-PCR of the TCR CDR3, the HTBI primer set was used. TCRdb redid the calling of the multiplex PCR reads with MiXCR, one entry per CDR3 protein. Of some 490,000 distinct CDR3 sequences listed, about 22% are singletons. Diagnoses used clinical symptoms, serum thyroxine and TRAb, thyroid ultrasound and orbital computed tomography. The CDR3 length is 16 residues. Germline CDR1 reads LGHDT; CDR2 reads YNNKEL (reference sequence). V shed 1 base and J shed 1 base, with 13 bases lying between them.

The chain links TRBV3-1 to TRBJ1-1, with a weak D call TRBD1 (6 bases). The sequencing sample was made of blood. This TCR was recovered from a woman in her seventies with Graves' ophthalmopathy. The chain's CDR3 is CASSQVRDNGNTEAFF. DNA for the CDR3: TGTGCCAGCAGCCAAGTTCGGGACAATGGGAACACTGAAGCTTTCTTT.